Below, one TCR beta chain is given with its context. After re-calling the 5' RACE reads, TCRdb lists one entry per CDR3 protein, DNA absent. The sample has about 370,000 distinct CDR3 sequences, and its top ten clones hold roughly 10%. CDR3 length: 16 residues. The sample comes from a study of T cells expressing NK-cell markers. The chain recombines TRBV12-3 or TRBV12-4 with TRBJ2-1; there is no DNA to check the TCRdb D call of TRBD2. Specimen: blood T cells: a sorted CD56 or NKG2C T cell subset, CD4+ or CD8+ T cells, or bulk PBMC T cells (not recorded which). The clonotype originates from a woman aged 45-60 years in good health. The CDR3 is CASSILGSGSSSEQFF.